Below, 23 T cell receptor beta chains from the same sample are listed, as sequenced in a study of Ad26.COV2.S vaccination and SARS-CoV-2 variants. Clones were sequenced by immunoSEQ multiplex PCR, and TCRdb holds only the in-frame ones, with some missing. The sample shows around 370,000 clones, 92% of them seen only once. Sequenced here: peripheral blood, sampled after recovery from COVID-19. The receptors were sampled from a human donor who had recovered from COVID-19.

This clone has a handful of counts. CDR3 residues: CASSLYRPLHSPLHF. CDR3 coding DNA: TGCGCCAGCAGCTTATACAGGCCGTTGCACTCACCCCTCCACTTT. The chain uses TRBV5-1 and TRBJ1-6, with a weak D call TRBD1 (5 bases). Germline CDR1 SGHRS, CDR2 YFSETQ. The CDR3 spans 15 residues. The V and J ends lost 2 bases and 10 bases respectively, with 16 bases between them. The full variable domain, in which reference TRBV5-1 and TRBJ1-6 provide the parts outside the CDR3, is KAGVTQTPRYLIKTRGQQVTLSCSPISGHRSVSWYQQTPGQGLQFLFEYFSETQRNKGNFPGRFSGRQFSNSRSEMNVSTLELGDSALYLCASSLYRPLHSPLHFGNGTRLTVT.

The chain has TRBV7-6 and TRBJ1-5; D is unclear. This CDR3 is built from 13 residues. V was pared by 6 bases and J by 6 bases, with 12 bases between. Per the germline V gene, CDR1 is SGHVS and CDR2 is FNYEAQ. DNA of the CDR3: TGTGCCAGCAGATCTGGGGTGGGTCAGCCCCAGCATTTT. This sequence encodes CASRSGVGQPQHF.

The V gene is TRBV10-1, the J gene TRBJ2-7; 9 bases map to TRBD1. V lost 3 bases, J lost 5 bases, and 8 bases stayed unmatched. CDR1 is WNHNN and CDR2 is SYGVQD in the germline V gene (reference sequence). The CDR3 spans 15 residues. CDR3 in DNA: TGCGCCAGCAGTGAATCGAACAGGGGGCGGAACGAGCAGTACTTC. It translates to CASSESNRGRNEQYF.

The DNA for the CDR3 is TGTGCCAGCAGTACCGGGAGTACAGAAGGTGAAGCTTTCTTT. Translation gives CASSTGSTEGEAFF. J is TRBJ1-1 and V is TRBV7-2; D unresolved. Trimming cost V 6 bases and J 7 bases, with 18 bases left between them. The CDR3 covers 14 residues. Germline CDR1 is SGHTA and CDR2 is FQGNSA.

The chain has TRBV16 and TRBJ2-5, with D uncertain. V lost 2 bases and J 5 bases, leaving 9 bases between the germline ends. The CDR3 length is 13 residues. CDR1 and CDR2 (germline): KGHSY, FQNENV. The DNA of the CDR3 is TGTGCCAGCAGCCAACCGGTCCCGGAGACCCAGTACTTC. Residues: CASSQPVPETQYF.

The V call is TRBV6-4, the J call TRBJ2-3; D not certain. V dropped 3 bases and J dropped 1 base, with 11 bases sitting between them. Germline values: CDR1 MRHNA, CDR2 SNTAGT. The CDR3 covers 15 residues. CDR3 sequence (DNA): TGTGCCAGCAGTGAGTTTCTAACCGGCACAGATACGCAGTATTTT. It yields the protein CASSEFLTGTDTQYF.

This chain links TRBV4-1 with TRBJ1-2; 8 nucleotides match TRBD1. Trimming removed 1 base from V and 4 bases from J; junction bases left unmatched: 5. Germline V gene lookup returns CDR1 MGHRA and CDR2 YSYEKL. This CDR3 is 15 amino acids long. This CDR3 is CASSQGQGALYGYTF. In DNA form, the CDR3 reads TGCGCCAGCAGCCAAGGTCAGGGGGCCCTCTATGGCTACACCTTC.

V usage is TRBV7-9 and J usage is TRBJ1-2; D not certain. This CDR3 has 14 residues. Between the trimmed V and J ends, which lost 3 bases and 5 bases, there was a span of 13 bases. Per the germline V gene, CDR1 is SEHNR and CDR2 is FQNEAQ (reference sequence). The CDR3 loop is CASSFSPIRYGYTF. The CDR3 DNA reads TGTGCCAGCAGCTTTTCTCCGATCAGATATGGCTACACCTTC.

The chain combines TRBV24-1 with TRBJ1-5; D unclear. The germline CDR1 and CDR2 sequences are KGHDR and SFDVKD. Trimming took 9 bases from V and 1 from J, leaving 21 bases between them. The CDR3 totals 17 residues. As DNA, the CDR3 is TGTGCCACCTACATAAGGGTCGGTCCCCCCAGCAATCAGCCCCAGCATTTT. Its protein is CATYIRVGPPSNQPQHF.

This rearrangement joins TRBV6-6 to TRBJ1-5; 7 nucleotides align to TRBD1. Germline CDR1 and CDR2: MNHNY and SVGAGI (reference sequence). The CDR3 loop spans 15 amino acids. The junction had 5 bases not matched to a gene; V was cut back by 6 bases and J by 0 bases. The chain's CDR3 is CASRRDSGSNQPQHF. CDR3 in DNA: TGTGCCAGCAGACGGGACAGTGGTAGCAATCAGCCCCAGCATTTT.

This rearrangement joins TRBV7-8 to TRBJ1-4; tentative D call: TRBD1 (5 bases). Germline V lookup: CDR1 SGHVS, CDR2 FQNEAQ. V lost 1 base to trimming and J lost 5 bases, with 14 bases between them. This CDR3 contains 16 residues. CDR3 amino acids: CASSLVYRGANEKLFF. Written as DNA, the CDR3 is TGTGCCAGCAGCTTAGTTTATAGGGGTGCGAATGAAAAACTGTTTTTT.

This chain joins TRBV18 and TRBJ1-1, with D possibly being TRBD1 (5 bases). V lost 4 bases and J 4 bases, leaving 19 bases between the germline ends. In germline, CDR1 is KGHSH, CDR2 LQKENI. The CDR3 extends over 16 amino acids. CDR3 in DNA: TGTGCCAGCTCACGTATTGTGGGGCTTAAAGGCACTGAAGCTTTCTTT. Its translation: CASSRIVGLKGTEAFF.

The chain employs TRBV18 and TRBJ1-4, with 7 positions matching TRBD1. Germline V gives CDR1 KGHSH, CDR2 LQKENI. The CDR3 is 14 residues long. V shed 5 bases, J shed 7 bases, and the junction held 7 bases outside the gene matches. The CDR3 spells CASSKTGRGEKLFF. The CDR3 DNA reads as TGTGCCAGCTCAAAGACAGGGCGGGGTGAAAAACTGTTTTTT.

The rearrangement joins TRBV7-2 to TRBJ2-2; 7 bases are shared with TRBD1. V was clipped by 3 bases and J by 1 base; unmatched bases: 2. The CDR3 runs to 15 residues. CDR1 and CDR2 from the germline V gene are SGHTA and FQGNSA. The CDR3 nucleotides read TGTGCCAGCAGCTTGAGGGGGCAGAACACCGGGGAGCTGTTTTTT. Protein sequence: CASSLRGQNTGELFF.

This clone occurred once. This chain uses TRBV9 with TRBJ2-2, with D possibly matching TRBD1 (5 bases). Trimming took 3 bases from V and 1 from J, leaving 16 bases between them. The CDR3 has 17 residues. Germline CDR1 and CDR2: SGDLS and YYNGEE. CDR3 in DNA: TGTGCCAGCAGCGGCCCTCTACCAACAGGGAACACCGGGGAGCTGTTTTTT. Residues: CASSGPLPTGNTGELFF.

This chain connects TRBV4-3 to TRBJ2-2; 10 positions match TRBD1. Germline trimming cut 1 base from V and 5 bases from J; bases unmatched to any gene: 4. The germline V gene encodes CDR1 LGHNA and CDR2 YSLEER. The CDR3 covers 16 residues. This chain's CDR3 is CASSQVPGQGTGELFF. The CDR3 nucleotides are TGCGCCAGCAGCCAAGTCCCGGGACAGGGGACCGGGGAGCTGTTTTTT.

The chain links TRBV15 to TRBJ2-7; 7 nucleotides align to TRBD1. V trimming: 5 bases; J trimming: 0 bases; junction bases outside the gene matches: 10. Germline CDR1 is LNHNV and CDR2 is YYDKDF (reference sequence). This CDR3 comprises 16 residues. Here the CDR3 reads CATSALDRSFSYEQYF. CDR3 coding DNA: TGTGCCACCAGCGCCTTGGACAGGTCCTTCTCCTACGAGCAGTACTTC.

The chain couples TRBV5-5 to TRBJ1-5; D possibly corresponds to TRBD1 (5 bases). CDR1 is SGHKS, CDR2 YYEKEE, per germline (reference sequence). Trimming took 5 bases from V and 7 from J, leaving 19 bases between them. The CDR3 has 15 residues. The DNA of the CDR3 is TGTGCCAGCAGACCCGTCCCAGGGTCGGCCCAGCCCCAGCATTTT. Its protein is CASRPVPGSAQPQHF. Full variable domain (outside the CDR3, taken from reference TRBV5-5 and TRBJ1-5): DAGVTQSPTHLIKTRGQQVTLRCSPISGHKSVSWYQQVLGQGPQFIFQYYEKEERGRGNFPDRFSARQFPNYSSELNVNALLLGDSALYLCASRPVPGSAQPQHFGDGTRLSIL.

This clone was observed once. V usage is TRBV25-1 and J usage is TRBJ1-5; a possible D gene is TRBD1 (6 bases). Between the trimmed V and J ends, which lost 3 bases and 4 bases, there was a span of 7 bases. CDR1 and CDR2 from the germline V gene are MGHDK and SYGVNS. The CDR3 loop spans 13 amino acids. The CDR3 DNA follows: TGTGCCAGCAGTGACAGGGGTAATCAGCCCCAGCATTTT. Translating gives CASSDRGNQPQHF. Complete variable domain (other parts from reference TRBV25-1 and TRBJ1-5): EADIYQTPRYLVIGTGKKITLECSQTMGHDKMYWYQQDPGMELHLIHYSYGVNSTEKGDLSSESTVSRIRTEHFPLTLESARPSHTSQYLCASSDRGNQPQHFGDGTRLSIL.

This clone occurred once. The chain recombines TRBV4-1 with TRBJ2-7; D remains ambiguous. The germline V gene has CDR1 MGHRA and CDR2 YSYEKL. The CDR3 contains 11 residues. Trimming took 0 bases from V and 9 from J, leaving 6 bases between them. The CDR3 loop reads CASSQEGRQYF. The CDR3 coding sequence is TGCGCCAGCAGCCAAGAAGGACGGCAGTACTTC.

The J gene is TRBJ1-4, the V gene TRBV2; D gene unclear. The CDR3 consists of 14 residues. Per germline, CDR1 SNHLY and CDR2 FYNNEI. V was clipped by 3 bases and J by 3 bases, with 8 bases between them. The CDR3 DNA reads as TGTGCCAGCAGTGACAAGGGCTCTAATGAAAAACTGTTTTTT. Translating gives CASSDKGSNEKLFF.

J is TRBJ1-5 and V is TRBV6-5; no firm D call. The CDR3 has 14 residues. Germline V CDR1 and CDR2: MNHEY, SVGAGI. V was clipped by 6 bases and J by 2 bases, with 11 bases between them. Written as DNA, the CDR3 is TGTGCCAGCAGCCGCGGTGGTGGCAATCAGCCCCAGCATTTT. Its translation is CASSRGGGNQPQHF.

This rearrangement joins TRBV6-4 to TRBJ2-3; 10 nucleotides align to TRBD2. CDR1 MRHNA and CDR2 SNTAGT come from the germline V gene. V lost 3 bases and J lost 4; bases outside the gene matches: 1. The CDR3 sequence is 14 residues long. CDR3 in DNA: TGTGCCAGCAGTGAAGCGGGGGGGGCAGATACGCAGTATTTT. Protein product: CASSEAGGADTQYF.